The 11 T cell receptor beta chains presented below share a single source sample, sequenced in a study of T cell responses to AZD1222 COVID-19 vaccine (dated by TCRdb to the early 2020s). Taken with the paper, the label for time point translates to: baseline before first vaccination. Library method: the immunoSEQ multiplex PCR assay. The clones in this table, taken by TCRdb from immuneACCESS, are in-frame only. Not every clone is retained; where verified, under half of the shortfall comes from an unresolved V gene, and the cause of the rest is unknown. The sample table shows about 97,000 clones, and around nine tenths are seen once. The ten largest clones represent just under 7.5% of the sample. The sequences come from peripheral blood, collected on day 0 of AZD1222 vaccination. The source is an adult in good health.

V is TRBV6-5 and J is TRBJ1-1, with D tentatively TRBD1 (6 bases). Deletions cut 8 bases from V and 1 base from J, with 14 bases between. The CDR3 is 14 residues long. In germline, CDR1 is MNHEY, CDR2 SVGAGI. This CDR3 reads CASRNGGGNTEAFF. The CDR3 nucleotides are TGTGCCAGCCGTAACGGGGGCGGGAACACTGAAGCTTTCTTT.

This clone was observed once. This rearrangement joins TRBV12-2 to TRBJ1-5; the listed D gene, TRBD1, was not tested against the DNA. TRBV12-2 corresponds to a pseudogene. CDR3 length: 15 amino acids. The CDR3 sequence is CASRPDRAGNQPQHF. The DNA for the CDR3 is TGTGCAAGTCGCCCCGACAGGGCGGGCAATCAGCCCCAGCATTTT.

The rearrangement links TRBV6-5 to TRBJ2-1, with D possibly being TRBD2 (6 bases). Germline values: CDR1 MNHEY, CDR2 SVGAGI. The CDR3 is 15 amino acids. Deletions cut 0 bases from V and 6 bases from J, with 12 bases between. The CDR3: CASSYSFGTANEQFF. The CDR3 DNA sequence: TGTGCCAGCAGTTACTCGTTCGGGACTGCCAATGAGCAGTTCTTC.

The CDR3 is CASRADQEETQYF. DNA for the CDR3: TGTGCCAGCAGAGCAGACCAAGAAGAGACCCAGTACTTC. The chain is built from TRBV6-6 and TRBJ2-5; D ambiguous. The CDR3 is made up of 13 amino acids. Germline lookup yields CDR1 MNHNY and CDR2 SVGAGI (reference sequence). V was trimmed by 6 bases and J by 3 bases, leaving 11 bases between them.

The chain links TRBV25-1 to TRBJ2-3, with TRBD2 matching 10 bases. V was pared by 5 bases and J by 6 bases, with 5 bases of the junction left unmatched. Germline V gene sequence: CDR1 MGHDK, CDR2 SYGVNS. The CDR3 is 14 residues long. Here the CDR3 reads CASSLAGVGDTQYF. The CDR3, as DNA: TGTGCCAGCAGTCTAGCGGGAGTGGGGGATACGCAGTATTTT.

The gene calls are TRBV19 and TRBJ2-1; unclear D gene. V lost 4 bases to trimming and J lost 9 bases, with 10 bases between them. From germline, CDR1 is LNHDA and CDR2 SQIVND (reference sequence). The CDR3 consists of 12 residues. CDR3 sequence reads: CASSSETFEQFF. The DNA for the CDR3 is TGTGCCAGTAGTAGCGAGACATTTGAGCAGTTCTTC.

The rearrangement links TRBV30 to TRBJ1-4, with no clear D. This CDR3 spans 16 amino acids. Trimming removed 4 bases from V and 3 bases from J, with 18 bases in between. Per the germline V gene, CDR1 is GTSNPN and CDR2 is SVGIG (reference sequence). CDR3 nucleotide sequence: TGTGCCTGGATAGGGTTGTCGGGCCAGTCTAATGAAAAACTGTTTTTT. Protein: CAWIGLSGQSNEKLFF.

V gene TRBV9 combines with J gene TRBJ1-3; no clear D. CDR1 and CDR2 (germline): SGDLS, YYNGEE. V dropped 0 bases and J dropped 0 bases, with 10 bases sitting between them. The CDR3 is made up of 16 amino acids. CDR3 coding DNA: TGTGCCAGCAGCGTAGGGAGACCGGACTCTGGAAACACCATATATTTT. Its protein product is CASSVGRPDSGNTIYF.

The rearrangement links TRBV7-9 to TRBJ1-4; TRBD1 matches 7 bases. This CDR3 comprises 14 residues. The V gene end was trimmed by 5 bases and the J gene end by 0 bases; junction bases not matched to a gene: 0. Germline V gene data show CDR1 as SEHNR and CDR2 as FQNEAQ (reference sequence). As DNA, the CDR3 is TGTGCCAGCAGCCAGGGGGCAACTAATGAAAAACTGTTTTTT. Residues: CASSQGATNEKLFF.

The J gene is TRBJ2-1, the V gene TRBV29-1; D gene ambiguous. Germline V CDR1 and CDR2: SQVTM, ANQGSEA. The V and J ends lost 3 bases and 6 bases respectively, with 6 bases between them. The CDR3 contains 11 residues. Here the CDR3 reads CSVEVPNEQFF. The CDR3 DNA follows: TGCAGCGTTGAGGTTCCCAATGAGCAGTTCTTC.

The V gene is TRBV28, the J gene TRBJ1-2; 7 bases agree with TRBD1. The CDR3 extends over 13 amino acids. In germline, CDR1 is MDHEN, CDR2 SYDVKM. The V and J ends lost 10 bases and 4 bases, in that order; junction bases with no gene match: 9. The CDR3 protein is CANADRDLYGYTF. In DNA, the CDR3 is TGTGCCAACGCCGACAGGGACCTCTATGGCTACACCTTC.